A single sample gave rise to the 6 T cell receptor beta chains below, sequenced in a study of pediatric ulcerative colitis. The rectum was sampled with one to two pinch biopsies at colonoscopy. Profiled with immunoSEQ multiplex PCR; TCRdb holds only in-frame clones, not every one. This sample has 36,000 or so clones, with more than 70% found just once. The sequenced sample was gut tissue. These TCRs come from a boy between 10 and 17 years old with moderate ulcerative colitis.

V is TRBV14 and J is TRBJ1-1; D is unclear. V lost 6 bases to trimming and J lost 1 base, with 15 bases between them. Germline loops: CDR1 SGHDN, CDR2 FVKESK. CDR3 length: 15 residues. The CDR3 DNA reads TGTGCCAGCAGTCTCCTCTATGCAGGGAACACTGAAGCTTTCTTT. It is translated as CASSLLYAGNTEAFF.

The V call is TRBV7-8, the J call TRBJ2-5, with a tentative D call TRBD1 (5 bases). The V end lost 0 bases, the J end lost 2 bases, and 7 bases lay between the germline ends. This CDR3 is built from 14 residues. The germline V gene has CDR1 SGHVS and CDR2 FQNEAQ. Here the CDR3 DNA reads TGTGCCAGCAGCTTAGCAACAGGACAAGAGACCCAGTACTTC. Amino acids: CASSLATGQETQYF.

V and J are TRBV4-3 and TRBJ1-2; possibly TRBD1 for D (6 bases). The germline V gene encodes CDR1 LGHNA and CDR2 YSLEER. The CDR3 covers 15 residues. Trimming stripped 3 bases from V and 4 bases from J, with 15 bases between. The CDR3: CASSQDGGLGYGYTF. CDR3 sequence (DNA): TGCGCCAGCAGCCAGGATGGGGGGCTGGGCTATGGCTACACCTTC.

This rearrangement joins TRBV18 to TRBJ2-7, with a possible D match to TRBD1 (5 bases). The CDR3 contains 15 residues. Trimming cost V 0 bases and J 5 bases, with 14 bases left between them. The germline gives CDR1 KGHSH, CDR2 LQKENI. As DNA, the CDR3 is TGTGCCAGCTCACCACCGTTGGCAGGGCGGAACGAGCAGTACTTC. Protein sequence: CASSPPLAGRNEQYF.

The chain links TRBV25-1 to TRBJ2-5; D tentatively fits TRBD1 or TRBD2 (5 bases each). The CDR3 totals 13 residues. The V end was cut by 3 bases, the J end by 3 bases, with 8 bases between. Per the germline V gene, CDR1 is MGHDK and CDR2 is SYGVNS. CDR3 coding DNA: TGTGCCAGCAGTGAGGGGGTGGAAGAGACCCAGTACTTC. It translates to CASSEGVEETQYF. The variable domain in full, with the rest retrieved from reference TRBV25-1 and TRBJ2-5, is EADIYQTPRYLVIGTGKKITLECSQTMGHDKMYWYQQDPGMELHLIHYSYGVNSTEKGDLSSESTVSRIRTEHFPLTLESARPSHTSQYLCASSEGVEETQYFGPGTRLLVL.

The chain carries TRBV6-5 and TRBJ1-4; D is undetermined. Germline CDR1 MNHEY, CDR2 SVGAGI. Deletions cut 2 bases from V and 8 bases from J, with 15 bases between. This CDR3 has 15 amino acids. The CDR3 nucleotides read TGTGCCAGCAGTTACAGGTACCCCGAAAGAGAAAAACTGTTTTTT. This encodes CASSYRYPEREKLFF.